This T cell receptor beta chain was captured in a study of cytomegalovirus exposure and HLA in healthy donors. Study-wide results and limits: In vitro confirmation showed a few CMV-associated chains to be CMV antigen specific. Indistinguishable V segments such as TRBV6-2 and TRBV6-3 were excluded. In a later analysis, V- and J-gene trimming of beta chains associated with a DCLRE1C missense variant, replicated independently.

PCR employed 60 Vbeta and 13 Jbeta primers. The table came from immunoSEQ multiplex PCR; TCRdb's copy has only in-frame clones and leaves some out. The profile shows about 140,000 clones, 65% to 80% of them singletons. As regards this clone: The antigen is unknown.

V lost 7 bases to trimming and J lost 0 bases, with 10 bases between them. Per germline, CDR1 SQVTM and CDR2 ANQGSEA. This CDR3 region has 13 residues. This sequence was found in a male donor in good health and CMV-seronegative. The V and J genes are TRBV29-1 and TRBJ1-3; no clear D. Sequencing was done on a sample of PBMCs. The CDR3 here is CSARHFSGNTIYF. The CDR3 DNA reads TGCAGCGCCAGACACTTCTCTGGAAACACCATATATTTT.